This TCR beta chain is drawn from a study of OX40 agonist ivuxolimab in advanced cancers. Generated by immunoSEQ multiplex PCR, the TCRdb table keeps only in-frame clones and is missing some. The sample consists of over 55,000 clones, roughly 82% of them appearing once. The CDR3 has 14 residues. The ends were cut back, 4 bases at V and 8 bases at J, with 16 bases in the middle. Looked up from germline, CDR1 is SGDLS and CDR2 is YYNGEE. V is TRBV9 and J is TRBJ2-1; D gene unclear. This sequence originates from an adult with an advanced solid tumor such as melanoma, head and neck, liver or kidney cancer. The starting material was CD4+ or CD8+ T cells sorted from blood, obtained in a trial of the OX40 agonist ivuxolimab. CDR3 in amino acids: CASSPPELNHEQFF. The CDR3 DNA reads TGTGCCAGCAGCCCTCCGGAACTAAACCATGAGCAGTTCTTC.